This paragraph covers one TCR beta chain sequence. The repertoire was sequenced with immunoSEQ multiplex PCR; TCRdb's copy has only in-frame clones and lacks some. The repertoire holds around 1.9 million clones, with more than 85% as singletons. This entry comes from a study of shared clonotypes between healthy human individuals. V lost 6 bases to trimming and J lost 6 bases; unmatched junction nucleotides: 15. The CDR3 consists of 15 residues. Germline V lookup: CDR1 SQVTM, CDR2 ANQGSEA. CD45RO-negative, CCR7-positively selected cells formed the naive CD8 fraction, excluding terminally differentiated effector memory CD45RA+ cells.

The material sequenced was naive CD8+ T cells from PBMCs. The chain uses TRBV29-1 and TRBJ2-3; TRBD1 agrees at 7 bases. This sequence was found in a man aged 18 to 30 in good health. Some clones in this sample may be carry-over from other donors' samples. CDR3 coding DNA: TGCAGCGTCCTCGGGACAGCCCTCGAGAGGGATACGCAGTATTTT. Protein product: CSVLGTALERDTQYF.